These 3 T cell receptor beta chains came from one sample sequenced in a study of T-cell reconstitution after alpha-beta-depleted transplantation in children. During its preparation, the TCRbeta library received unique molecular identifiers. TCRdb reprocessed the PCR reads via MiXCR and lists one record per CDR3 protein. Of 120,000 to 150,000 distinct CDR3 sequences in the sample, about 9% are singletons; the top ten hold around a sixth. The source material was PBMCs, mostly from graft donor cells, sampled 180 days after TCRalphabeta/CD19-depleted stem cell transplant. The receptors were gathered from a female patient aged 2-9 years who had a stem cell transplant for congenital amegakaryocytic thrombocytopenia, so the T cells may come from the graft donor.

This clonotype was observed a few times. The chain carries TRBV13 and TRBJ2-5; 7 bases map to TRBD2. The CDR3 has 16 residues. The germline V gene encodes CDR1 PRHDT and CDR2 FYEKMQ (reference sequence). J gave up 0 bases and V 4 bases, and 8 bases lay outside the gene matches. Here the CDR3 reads CASSYSLGGYQETQYF. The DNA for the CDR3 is TGTGCCAGCAGCTACTCCTTGGGAGGGTACCAAGAGACCCAGTACTTC.

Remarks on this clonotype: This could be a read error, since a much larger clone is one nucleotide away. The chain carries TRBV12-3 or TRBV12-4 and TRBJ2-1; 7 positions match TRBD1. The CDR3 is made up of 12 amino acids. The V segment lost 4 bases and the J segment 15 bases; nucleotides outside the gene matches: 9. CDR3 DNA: TGTGCCAGCAGTTCCCCCGACAGGGTGGCGTTCTTC. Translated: CASSSPDRVAFF.

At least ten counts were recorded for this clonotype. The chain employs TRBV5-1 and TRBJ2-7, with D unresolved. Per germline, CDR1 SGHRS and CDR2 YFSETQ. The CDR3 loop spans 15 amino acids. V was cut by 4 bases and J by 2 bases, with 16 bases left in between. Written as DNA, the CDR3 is TGCGCCAGCAGCCAAGATTCAATTGGACCCTACGAGCAGTACTTC. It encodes CASSQDSIGPYEQYF.